Below, 28 T cell receptor beta chains from the same sample are listed, as sequenced in a study of low-dose radiotherapy and immunotherapy resistance in tumors. TRAV- and TRBV-specific primers primed first-strand cDNA, covering alpha and beta chains. TCR amplification used around 20 PCR cycles, a constant-region primer and a V-primer adapter. One entry per CDR3 protein results from TCRdb running MiXCR on the reads. The data contain some 85,000 distinct CDR3 sequences, 15% to 20% of them singletons. Time point meaning: before trial treatment. This specimen consisted of PBMCs, obtained before treatment. These receptors were collected from a male donor with prostate cancer.

This clonotype was observed at least ten times. The J gene is TRBJ2-3, the V gene TRBV29-1; the D is unclear. The CDR3 runs to 13 residues. The germline V gene has CDR1 SQVTM and CDR2 ANQGSEA. With 3 bases removed from V and 5 bases from J, the gap between germline ends came to 12 bases. CDR3 protein: CSVEYYAGDTQYF. Written as DNA, the CDR3 is TGCAGCGTTGAGTATTACGCTGGAGATACGCAGTATTTT.

This clonotype appeared many times. As DNA, the CDR3 is TGTGCCAGCAGTTACGCGGCAGGCGGGAACTATGGCTACACCTTC. The encoded protein is CASSYAAGGNYGYTF. The chain is built from TRBV6-6 and TRBJ1-2; unclear D gene. Germline assignment: CDR1 MNHNY and CDR2 SVGAGI (reference sequence). Trimming pared 2 bases from V and 2 bases from J, leaving 12 bases between. The CDR3 covers 15 residues.

This clonotype occurred many times. This chain connects TRBV18 to TRBJ2-7; 9 bases line up with TRBD2. V lost 6 bases, J lost 6 bases, and 3 bases stayed unmatched. CDR3 size: 12 residues. Germline V gives CDR1 KGHSH, CDR2 LQKENI. The CDR3 DNA sequence: TGTGCCAGCTCGGGGACTAGCTCCGAGCAGTACTTC. Its translation is CASSGTSSEQYF.

The V gene is TRBV7-2, the J gene TRBJ1-4, with D possibly TRBD1 on 6 matching bases. The CDR3 has 13 residues. Trimming stripped 5 bases from V and 6 bases from J, with 10 bases between. Per the germline V gene, CDR1 is SGHTA and CDR2 is FQGNSA. The CDR3 sequence is CASSLRTDEKLFF. The DNA of the CDR3 is TGTGCCAGCAGCCTTAGGACAGATGAAAAACTGTTTTTT. Full variable domain (outside the CDR3, taken from reference TRBV7-2 and TRBJ1-4): GAGVSQSPSNKVTEKGKDVELRCDPISGHTALYWYRQSLGQGLEFLIYFQGNSAPDKSGLPSDRFSAERTGGSVSTLTIQRTQQEDSAVYLCASSLRTDEKLFFGSGTQLSVL.

For this clonotype: This likely reflects a read error, since a far larger clone is one base away. The genes are TRBV20-1 and TRBJ2-7, with D maybe TRBD1 (6 bases). Germline-derived CDR1 and CDR2 are DFQATT and SNEGSKA (reference sequence). The CDR3 extends over 15 amino acids. V shed 2 bases and J shed 7 bases, with 21 bases lying between them. The CDR3 bases are TGCAGTGCTAGAATAAGGGGGTTCCCTACTAATGAGCAGTACTTC. It is translated as CSARIRGFPTNEQYF.

This clonotype was seen repeatedly, ten times or more. This sequence joins TRBV23-1 and TRBJ2-7, with TRBD1 matching over 7 bases. TRBV23-1 is an ORF, with its function uncertain. The CDR3 spans 15 residues. The trim removed 6 bases at V and 3 bases at J, leaving 11 bases unmatched. The CDR3 protein is CASRQKGQAYYEQYF. DNA for the CDR3: TGCGCCAGCAGACAAAAAGGACAGGCATACTACGAGCAGTACTTC.

Remarks on this clonotype: A far larger clone is just one base off, so this is likely a read error. V gene TRBV9 combines with J gene TRBJ1-4; the D is unclear. Germline CDR1 SGDLS, CDR2 YYNGEE. With 3 bases removed from V and 2 bases from J, the gap between germline ends came to 8 bases. This CDR3 has 14 residues. CDR3 residues: CASSEGQTNEKLFF. In nucleotides, the CDR3 is TGTGCCAGCAGCGAAGGGCAGACTAATGAAAAACTGTTTTTT.

Ten or more counts support this clonotype. J is TRBJ1-2 and V is TRBV10-3; the D gene is possibly TRBD1 (5 bases). Germline assignment: CDR1 ENHRY and CDR2 SYGVKD. Trimming shortened V by 10 bases and J by 0 bases, and 18 bases separated the two germline ends. The CDR3 runs to 15 residues. CDR3 bases: TGTGCCAGTCTTAGGACAACCCGCGCTAACTATGGCTACACCTTC. Protein sequence: CASLRTTRANYGYTF.

This clonotype was seen repeatedly, ten times or more. The genes are TRBV24-1 and TRBJ2-3, with 11 nucleotides matching TRBD2. Germline V gives CDR1 KGHDR, CDR2 SFDVKD. V gave up 3 bases and J gave up 6 bases; unmatched junction bases: 13. The CDR3 contains 18 residues. CDR3 bases: TGTGCCACCAGTGATCCGGGGACTAGCGGACCGTATATCGATACGCAGTATTTT. Protein sequence: CATSDPGTSGPYIDTQYF.

There are many counts of this clonotype. The rearrangement joins TRBV9 to TRBJ1-6, with D tentatively TRBD1 (6 bases). V was trimmed by 0 bases and J by 5 bases, leaving 6 bases between them. Germline assignment: CDR1 SGDLS and CDR2 YYNGEE. CDR3 size: 14 residues. Here the CDR3 reads CASSVDRDNSPLHF. Here the CDR3 DNA reads TGTGCCAGCAGCGTAGACAGGGATAATTCACCCCTCCACTTT.

Comment on this clonotype: A far larger clone is just one base off, so this is likely a read error. The DNA for the CDR3 is TGTGCCAGCAGGATCACCGGGAAAGTCCGCGAGCAGTACTTC. Protein product: CASRITGKVREQYF. The chain carries TRBV6-6 and TRBJ2-7; maybe TRBD2 (5 bases). Germline-derived CDR1 and CDR2 are MNHNY and SVGAGI (reference sequence). V was shortened by 6 bases and J by 6 bases, with 18 bases between the two germline ends. The CDR3 runs 14 residues.

This clonotype has more than one count but fewer than ten. The V call is TRBV6-2 or TRBV6-3, the J call TRBJ2-4, with 9 bases fitting TRBD1. Germline lookup yields CDR1 MNHEY and CDR2 SVGEGT. The CDR3 length is 15 residues. J was trimmed by 8 bases and V by 5 bases; bases with no gene match: 10. CDR3 protein: CASSRPQGALHIQYF. In DNA form, the CDR3 reads TGTGCCAGCAGTAGACCACAGGGGGCCCTCCACATTCAGTACTTC.

This clonotype was seen ten or more times. V gene TRBV4-3 combines with J gene TRBJ2-2; no clear D gene. The CDR3 contains 20 residues. With 0 bases removed from V and 0 bases from J, the gap between germline ends came to 20 bases. Germline CDR1 is LGHNA and CDR2 is YSLEER. The DNA for the CDR3 is TGCGCCAGCAGCCAAGAGCCCGCTGGCAGACCAACCACGAACACCGGGGAGCTGTTTTTT. Translating gives CASSQEPAGRPTTNTGELFF.

In this sample, this clonotype turned up many times. This chain connects TRBV27 to TRBJ2-3; 7 bases are a match to TRBD1. The CDR3 sequence is 13 residues long. Germline-derived CDR1 and CDR2 are MNHEY and SMNVEV (reference sequence). V lost 6 bases and J lost 3; bases outside the gene matches: 3. The CDR3 sequence is CASRQGLTDTQYF. CDR3 bases: TGTGCCAGCAGACAGGGGTTGACAGATACGCAGTATTTT.

This clonotype has at least ten counts. The chain is built from TRBV4-3 and TRBJ2-5; no firm D call. The CDR3 is made up of 14 amino acids. Trimming took 4 bases from V and 1 from J, leaving 10 bases between them. Germline V gives CDR1 LGHNA, CDR2 YSLEER. This CDR3 reads CASSRAQAQETQYF. As DNA, the CDR3 is TGCGCCAGCAGCCGTGCTCAGGCCCAAGAGACCCAGTACTTC.

V and J are TRBV12-3 or TRBV12-4 and TRBJ1-1; D is unclear. V was shortened by 3 bases and J by 5 bases, with 13 bases between the two germline ends. This CDR3 region has 14 residues. CDR3 amino acids: CASSFGFSVTEAFF. In DNA, the CDR3 is TGTGCCAGCAGTTTTGGGTTTTCGGTGACTGAAGCTTTCTTT.

This clonotype was seen many times. The chain combines TRBV13 with TRBJ1-1; the D is unclear. Between the trimmed V and J ends, which lost 6 bases and 4 bases, there was a span of 12 bases. The CDR3 extends over 13 amino acids. Germline V gene sequence: CDR1 PRHDT, CDR2 FYEKMQ (reference sequence). CDR3 coding DNA: TGTGCCAGCAGGGTACAGAGGGCCACTGAAGCTTTCTTT. Translated: CASRVQRATEAFF. The full variable domain, rest sourced from reference TRBV13 and TRBJ1-1, is AAGVIQSPRHLIKEKRETATLKCYPIPRHDTVYWYQQGPGQDPQFLISFYEKMQSDKGSIPDRFSAQQFSDYHSELNMSSLELGDSALYFCASRVQRATEAFFGQGTRLTVV.

This clonotype has ten or more counts. The genes are TRBV5-1 and TRBJ2-2; D assignment may be TRBD1 or TRBD2 (5 bases each). V gave up 2 bases and J gave up 5 bases, with 13 bases separating them. CDR1 is SGHRS, CDR2 YFSETQ, per germline. CDR3 size: 15 residues. The CDR3 region has the DNA TGCGCCAGCAGCTTAGCAGGGCCGGGGACCGGGGAGCTGTTTTTT. Protein sequence: CASSLAGPGTGELFF.

V and J are TRBV4-1 and TRBJ2-3; 13 bases line up with TRBD2. The junction had 12 bases not matched to a gene; V was cut back by 3 bases and J by 0 bases. The V gene's germline CDR1 is MGHRA and CDR2 YSYEKL. The CDR3 loop spans 20 amino acids. CDR3 sequence reads: CASSQDFGTSGTPSTDTQYF. The CDR3, as DNA: TGCGCCAGCAGCCAGGACTTCGGGACTAGCGGGACCCCTAGCACAGATACGCAGTATTTT.

The chain is built from TRBV6-2 or TRBV6-3 and TRBJ2-7; TRBD1 matches at 8 bases. The CDR3 extends over 17 amino acids. Germline V lookup: CDR1 MNHEY, CDR2 SVGEGT. Trimming removed 5 bases from V and 0 bases from J; junction bases left unmatched: 12. CDR3 DNA: TGTGCCAGCAGTCCAGGACAGGGTGATACCTACTCCTACGAGCAGTACTTC. It translates to CASSPGQGDTYSYEQYF.

For this clonotype: This likely stems from a read error, as it lies one base from a far larger clone. The rearrangement joins TRBV6-2 or TRBV6-3 to TRBJ1-5; D possibly corresponds to TRBD1 (5 bases). The germline V gene has CDR1 MNHEY and CDR2 SVGEGT. CDR3 length equals 14 residues. Here the CDR3 reads CPSKGNSRGQPQHF. The CDR3 DNA is TGTCCCAGCAAGGGGAACTCAAGGGGCCAGCCCCAGCATTTT.

This chain links TRBV18 with TRBJ2-2, with 9 bases matching TRBD2. Losses at the gene ends were 3 bases for V and 7 bases for J; bases not matched to a gene: 3. Germline V CDR1 and CDR2: KGHSH, LQKENI. CDR3 size: 14 residues. The CDR3 bases are TGTGCCAGCTCACCGGGACTAGCTGACGGGGAGCTGTTTTTT. Its protein is CASSPGLADGELFF.

This clonotype was seen repeatedly, ten times or more. The V and J genes are TRBV12-3 or TRBV12-4 and TRBJ1-1, with D hard to call. CDR3 length: 13 amino acids. V was pared by 2 bases and J by 4 bases, with 8 bases between. The CDR3 here is CASSLTGSTEAFF. CDR3 bases: TGTGCCAGCAGTTTAACGGGGAGCACTGAAGCTTTCTTT.

This clonotype was seen repeatedly, ten times or more. The chain has TRBV6-8 and TRBJ1-4; D may be TRBD1 (5 bases). V shed 0 bases and J shed 2 bases, with 13 bases lying between them. The CDR3 sequence is 17 residues long. Germline assignment: CDR1 MNHGY and CDR2 SAAAGT. In DNA form, the CDR3 reads TGTGCCAGCAGTTACTCGAGTCCCAGGGTTACTAATGAAAAACTGTTTTTT. Translated: CASSYSSPRVTNEKLFF.

This clonotype has ten or more counts. The V call is TRBV7-6, the J call TRBJ2-2; perhaps TRBD2 as D (6 bases). The CDR3 runs 14 residues. From germline, CDR1 is SGHVS and CDR2 FNYEAQ. V lost 8 bases, J lost 0 bases, and 10 bases lay in between. Written as DNA, the CDR3 is TGTGCCAGCCAGCGGGTCGCGAACACCGGGGAGCTGTTTTTT. Its translation is CASQRVANTGELFF.

The table lists this clonotype with many counts. This chain connects TRBV6-2 or TRBV6-3 to TRBJ2-5; TRBD1 agrees at 7 bases. V trimming: 6 bases; J trimming: 2 bases; junction bases outside the gene matches: 12. Germline CDR1 reads MNHEY; CDR2 reads SVGEGT. The CDR3 extends over 16 amino acids. For the CDR3, the DNA is TGTGCCAGCAGGACAACAGGGGCCGCTAGTCAAGAGACCCAGTACTTC. It codes for CASRTTGAASQETQYF.

Concerning this clonotype itself: A much larger clonotype is one base distant, so this may be a read error. This rearrangement joins TRBV7-8 to TRBJ1-4; possibly TRBD1 for D (6 bases). CDR1 and CDR2 (germline): SGHVS, FQNEAQ. There are 16 residues in the CDR3. Trimming removed 0 bases from V and 4 bases from J, with 12 bases in between. The chain's CDR3 is CASSLAIGGHNEKLFF. For the CDR3, the DNA is TGTGCCAGCAGCTTAGCGATCGGGGGCCATAATGAAAAACTGTTTTTT.

This clonotype showed up many times. CDR3 in amino acids: CASSRGLPGRGDTEAFF. CDR3 DNA: TGTGCCAGCAGCCGGGGACTTCCCGGTCGGGGGGACACTGAAGCTTTCTTT. This sequence joins TRBV9 and TRBJ1-1, with D possibly TRBD1 on 5 matching bases. V was shortened by 4 bases and J by 3 bases, with 22 bases between the two germline ends. CDR1 SGDLS and CDR2 YYNGEE come from the germline V gene. The CDR3 is 17 amino acids.